This is a list of T cell receptor beta chains from one sample in a study of T cells in Graves' hyperthyroidism and ophthalmopathy. One entry per CDR3 protein, called by TCRdb with MiXCR from the multiplex PCR reads. Among more than 350,000 distinct CDR3 sequences listed, around 14% were seen once. The sequenced material came from blood. Receptors were obtained from a woman aged 25 to 39 with Graves' hyperthyroidism. Each CDR3 is given with its conserved first and last residue. A D gene is named only where the DNA matches it firmly. Some rows have no size entry. The others give once, few or many, or a class for an expanded clone.

clone_size	j_call	d_call	v_call	cdr3_length	cdr3_nt	cdr3_aa
few	TRBJ2-1	NA	TRBV20-1	16	TGCAGTGCTAGAGATCCCGCGGGTTTCTCCTACAATGAGCAGTTCTTC	CSARDPAGFSYNEQFF
NA	TRBJ2-5	TRBD1	TRBV28	14	TGTGCCAGCACCCTGACAGGGAAAAAAGAGACCCAGTACTTC	CASTLTGKKETQYF
many	TRBJ2-5	TRBD1	TRBV24-1	12	TGTGCCACGCGGGGACAGGCAGAGACCCAGTACTTC	CATRGQAETQYF
many	TRBJ2-7	TRBD1	TRBV7-3	15	TGTGCCAGCAGCAAAGAAGGGGACAGGGCCTACGAGCAGTACTTC	CASSKEGDRAYEQYF
few	TRBJ2-7	TRBD2	TRBV25-1	16	TGTGCCAGCAGTTTACTCAGCGGGAGAGGTGCGAGTGAGCAGTACTTC	CASSLLSGRGASEQYF
many	TRBJ2-7	NA	TRBV6-1	12	TGTGCCAGCGCCCCATCCCCTTACGAGCAGTACTTC	CASAPSPYEQYF
few	TRBJ2-1	NA	TRBV3-1	14	TGTGCCAGCAGCCAGGGCGTCAGCCCCGGGGAGCAGTTCTTC	CASSQGVSPGEQFF
many	TRBJ2-3	TRBD2	TRBV20-1	14	TGCAGTGCTAGCAGCACTAGCGGAACAGATACGCAGTATTTT	CSASSTSGTDTQYF
many	TRBJ2-7	NA	TRBV9	15	TGTGCCAGCAGCGTAGGGGGTACGGGTACCTACGAGCAGTACTTC	CASSVGGTGTYEQYF
many	TRBJ2-4	NA	TRBV28	15	TGTGCCAGCAGTTTAGGAAGGACTCCAGTTGGCATTCAGTACTTC	CASSLGRTPVGIQYF
many	TRBJ1-4	NA	TRBV30	14	TGTGCCTGGAGCCAGGGAACAACTAATGAAAAACTGTTTTTT	CAWSQGTTNEKLFF
many	TRBJ2-7	NA	TRBV5-1	14	TGCGCCAGCAGCTTCTCAGGTCCCTCCCTCGGGCAGTACTTC	CASSFSGPSLGQYF
many	TRBJ1-1	NA	TRBV20-1	13	TGCAGTGCTAGAGACAGGTTGAACACTGAAGCTTTCTTT	CSARDRLNTEAFF
once	TRBJ1-5	NA	TRBV7-9	16	TGTGCCAGCAGCTTAGTGTACGGGGGCTACAATCAGCCCCAGCATTTT	CASSLVYGGYNQPQHF
many	TRBJ2-5	NA	TRBV12-3/TRBV12-4	13	TGTGCCAGCAGTTTAGACCAGCAAGAGACCCAGTACTTC	CASSLDQQETQYF
NA	TRBJ2-7	TRBD1	TRBV6-1	16	TGTGCCAGCACTCTCCACCTTGGGGACAGTTCCTACGAGCAGTACTTC	CASTLHLGDSSYEQYF
many	TRBJ2-3	NA	TRBV5-6	12	TGTGCCAGCAGCTTTAATCCAGATACGCAGTATTTT	CASSFNPDTQYF
NA	TRBJ2-2	NA	TRBV6-1	15	TGTGCCAGCAGTTCTAGGATAGCGGACACCGGGGAGCTGTTTTTT	CASSSRIADTGELFF
NA	TRBJ1-2	NA	TRBV19	21	TGTGCCAGTAGTATGGACAGATGGGGATTTCGTCGCGAGGGCCAGGTTTATGGCTACACCTTC	CASSMDRWGFRREGQVYGYTF
NA	TRBJ2-2	NA	TRBV4-1	16	TGCGCCAGCAGCCAAGTTATAGCGGAGAACACCGGGGAGCTGTTTTTT	CASSQVIAENTGELFF
few	TRBJ2-5	TRBD2	TRBV4-2	18	TGTGCCAGCAGCCAACGAACAACGAGAGCGGGGGGGGGAGAGACCCAGTACTTC	CASSQRTTRAGGGETQYF
few	TRBJ2-5	NA	TRBV7-9	13	TGTGCCAGCAGCTGGGGGATCAGAGAGACCCAGTACTTC	CASSWGIRETQYF
few	TRBJ2-1	NA	TRBV7-9	12	TGTGCCAGCAGGGACTTGCACAATGAGCAGTTCTTC	CASRDLHNEQFF
NA	TRBJ2-2	NA	TRBV6-1	16	TGTGCCAGCAGCGACCTGGTTGGAGATTTAGGCGGGGAGCTGTTTTTT	CASSDLVGDLGGELFF
many	TRBJ2-7	NA	TRBV12-3/TRBV12-4	15	TGTGCCAGCAGTTTAGGGAAGGCCAGGGGCCACGAGCAGTACTTC	CASSLGKARGHEQYF
many	TRBJ2-7	NA	TRBV6-1	16	TGTGCCAGCAGTGTGACGACCGGGACACCGGGCAGGGAGCAGTACTTC	CASSVTTGTPGREQYF
many	TRBJ2-7	NA	TRBV20-1	13	TGCAGTGCGCGCTGGGACCAACGCTTTGAGCAGTACTTC	CSARWDQRFEQYF
few	TRBJ2-2	TRBD2	TRBV10-2	18	TGCGCCAGCAGTGGAGGGACTAGCGGGAGTTCGAACACCGGGGAGCTGTTTTTT	CASSGGTSGSSNTGELFF
few	TRBJ1-1	NA	TRBV29-1	13	TGCAGCGTTGAGATTCAACTGAACACTGAAGCTTTCTTT	CSVEIQLNTEAFF
NA	TRBJ2-2	NA	TRBV19	14	TGTGCCAGTAGAGGGACTTTTAACACCGGGGAGCTGTTTTTT	CASRGTFNTGELFF
few	TRBJ2-2	NA	TRBV6-1	13	TGTGCCAGCGGGCCGACTAACACCGGGGAGCTGTTTTTT	CASGPTNTGELFF
many	TRBJ2-5	NA	TRBV18	14	TGTGCCAGCTCACCACCGGGGACTGGAGAGACCCAGTACTTC	CASSPPGTGETQYF
few	TRBJ1-5	NA	TRBV6-1	13	TGTGCCAGCAGCGTCCATAGCAATCAGCCCCAGCATTTT	CASSVHSNQPQHF
many	TRBJ1-1	NA	TRBV18	16	TGTGCCAGCTCACCACAAGTTTATCCGGGAAACACTGAAGCTTTCTTT	CASSPQVYPGNTEAFF
few	TRBJ2-1	TRBD2	TRBV20-1	16	TGCAGTGCTTCTCCACCCCTAGCGGGAGGTCCCAATGAGCAGTTCTTC	CSASPPLAGGPNEQFF
many	TRBJ2-4	NA	TRBV5-5	14	TGTGCCAGCAGCTTGTCCAGCGGTAAAAACATTCAGTACTTC	CASSLSSGKNIQYF
few	TRBJ2-7	TRBD2	TRBV20-1	16	TGCAGTGCTGCCGGGACTAGCGGGAGGGCGGTATCTGAGCAGTACTTC	CSAAGTSGRAVSEQYF
few	TRBJ1-6	NA	TRBV20-1	17	TGCAGTGCTAGAGGACCAATAACAGGGTCCTATAATTCACCCCTCCACTTT	CSARGPITGSYNSPLHF
NA	TRBJ2-2	NA	TRBV24-1	15	TGTGCCACCAGTGACCCTTCCACGTTGGTCGAGGAGCTGTTTTTT	CATSDPSTLVEELFF
NA	TRBJ1-3	NA	TRBV7-2	13	TGTGCCAGCAGCTCACCAGGGAGGAACACCATATATTTT	CASSSPGRNTIYF
NA	TRBJ2-5	NA	TRBV29-1	10	TGCAGCGTTGGCGGGGAGACCCAGTACTTC	CSVGGETQYF
few	TRBJ2-5	TRBD2	TRBV7-3	17	TGTGCCAGCAGCGTCGGACTAGCGGGAGGGGTTCAAGAGACCCAGTACTTC	CASSVGLAGGVQETQYF
many	TRBJ1-6	NA	TRBV7-8	14	TGTGCCAGCAGCGGAGACAGGAATAATTCACCCCTCCACTTT	CASSGDRNNSPLHF
many	TRBJ1-2	NA	TRBV12-3/TRBV12-4	13	TGTGCCAGCAGTTCTCTTCCCCACTATGGCTACACCTTC	CASSSLPHYGYTF
many	TRBJ1-1	NA	TRBV28	15	TGTGCCAGCAGTTTAGGTCGGGGGGCGGGCACTGAAGCTTTCTTT	CASSLGRGAGTEAFF
many	TRBJ2-5	TRBD2	TRBV7-2	15	TGTGCCAGCAGCTCCGGGACTAGCGGTAGAGAGACCCAGTACTTC	CASSSGTSGRETQYF
NA	TRBJ2-3	NA	TRBV12-3/TRBV12-4	14	TGTGCCAGCAGTTTAGGGCGGGCCACAGATACGCAGTATTTT	CASSLGRATDTQYF
many	TRBJ1-2	TRBD1	TRBV6-1	14	TGTGCCAGCAGTGACGGACAGGGGGCAAATGGCTACACCTTC	CASSDGQGANGYTF
many	TRBJ2-5	TRBD2	TRBV3-1	16	TGTGCCAGCAGCCCGGGACTAGCGGGAGAAGGAGAGACCCAGTACTTC	CASSPGLAGEGETQYF
NA	TRBJ1-5	NA	TRBV20-1	13	TGCAGTGCTAGAAGGGACAGCAATCAGCCCCAGCATTTT	CSARRDSNQPQHF
many	TRBJ2-7	TRBD1	TRBV27	14	TGTGCCAGCAGTTTTAGACAGGGGGTCTACGAGCAGTACTTC	CASSFRQGVYEQYF